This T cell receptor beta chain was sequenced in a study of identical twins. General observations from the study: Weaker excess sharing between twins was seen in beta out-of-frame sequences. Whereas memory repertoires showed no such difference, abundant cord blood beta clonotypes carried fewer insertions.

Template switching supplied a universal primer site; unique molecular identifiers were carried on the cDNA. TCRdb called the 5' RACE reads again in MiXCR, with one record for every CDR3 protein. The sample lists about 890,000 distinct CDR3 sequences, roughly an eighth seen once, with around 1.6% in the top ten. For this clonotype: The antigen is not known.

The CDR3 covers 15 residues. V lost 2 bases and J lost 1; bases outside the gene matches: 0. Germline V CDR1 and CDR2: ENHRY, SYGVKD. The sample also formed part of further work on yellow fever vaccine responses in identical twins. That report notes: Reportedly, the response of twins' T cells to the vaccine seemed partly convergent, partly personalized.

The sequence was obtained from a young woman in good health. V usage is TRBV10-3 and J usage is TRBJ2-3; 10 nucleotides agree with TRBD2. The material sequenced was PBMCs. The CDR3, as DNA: TGTGCCATCAGTGAGGGGACTAGCGGCACAGATACGCAGTATTTT. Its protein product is CAISEGTSGTDTQYF.